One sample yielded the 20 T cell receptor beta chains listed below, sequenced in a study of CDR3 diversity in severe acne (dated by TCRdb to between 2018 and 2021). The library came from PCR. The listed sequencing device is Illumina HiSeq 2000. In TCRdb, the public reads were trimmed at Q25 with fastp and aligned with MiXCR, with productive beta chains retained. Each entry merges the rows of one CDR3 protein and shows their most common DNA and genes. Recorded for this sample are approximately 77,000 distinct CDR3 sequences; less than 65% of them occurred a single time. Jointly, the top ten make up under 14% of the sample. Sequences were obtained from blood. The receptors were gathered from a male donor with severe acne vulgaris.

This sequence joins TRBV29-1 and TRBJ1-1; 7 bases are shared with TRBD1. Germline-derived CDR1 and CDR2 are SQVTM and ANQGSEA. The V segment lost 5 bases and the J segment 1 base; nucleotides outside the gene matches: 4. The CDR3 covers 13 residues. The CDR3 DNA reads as TGCAGCGTTTTGGACAGGACGAACACTGAAGCTTTCTTT. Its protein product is CSVLDRTNTEAFF.

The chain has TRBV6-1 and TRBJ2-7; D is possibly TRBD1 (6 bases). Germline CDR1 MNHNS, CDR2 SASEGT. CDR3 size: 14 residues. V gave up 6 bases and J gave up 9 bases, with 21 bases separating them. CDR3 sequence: CASRTLQGLARQYF. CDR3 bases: TGTGCCAGCAGAACCCTACAGGGCCTCGCCAGGCAGTACTTC.

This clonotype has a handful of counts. Here the CDR3 DNA reads TGTGCCAGTAGTCCACAAGGGAGAGGGGACTATGGCTACACCTTC. Protein: CASSPQGRGDYGYTF. The rearrangement uses TRBV19 and TRBJ1-2; TRBD1 might be the D (5 bases). This CDR3 is built from 15 residues. The V gene's germline CDR1 is LNHDA and CDR2 SQIVND (reference sequence). The V end lost 5 bases, the J end lost 3 bases, and 16 bases lay between the germline ends.

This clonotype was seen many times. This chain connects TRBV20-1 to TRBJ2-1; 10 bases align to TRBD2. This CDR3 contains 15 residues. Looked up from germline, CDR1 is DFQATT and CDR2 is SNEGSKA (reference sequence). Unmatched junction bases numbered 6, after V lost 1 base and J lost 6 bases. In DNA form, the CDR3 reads TGCAGTGCTAGAGTGAGGGCTAGCGGGAGCAATGAGCAGTTCTTC. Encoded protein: CSARVRASGSNEQFF.

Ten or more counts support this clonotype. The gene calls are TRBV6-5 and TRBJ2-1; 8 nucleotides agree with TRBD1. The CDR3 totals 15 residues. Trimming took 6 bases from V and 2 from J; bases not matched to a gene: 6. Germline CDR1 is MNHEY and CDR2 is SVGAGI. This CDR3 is CASSLTTGAYNEQFF. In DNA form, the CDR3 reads TGTGCCAGCAGCCTCACGACAGGGGCCTACAATGAGCAGTTCTTC.

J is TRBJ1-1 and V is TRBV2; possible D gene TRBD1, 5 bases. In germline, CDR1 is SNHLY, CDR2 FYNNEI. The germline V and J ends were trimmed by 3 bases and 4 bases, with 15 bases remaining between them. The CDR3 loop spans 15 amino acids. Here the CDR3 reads CASSDPGSRRTEAFF. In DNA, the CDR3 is TGTGCCAGCAGTGACCCAGGGAGTCGGCGCACTGAAGCTTTCTTT.

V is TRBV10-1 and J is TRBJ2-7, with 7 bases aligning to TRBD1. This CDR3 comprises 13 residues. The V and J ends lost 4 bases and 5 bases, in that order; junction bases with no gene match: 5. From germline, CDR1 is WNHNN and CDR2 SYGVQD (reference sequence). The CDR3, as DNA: TGCGCCAGCAGTGTCGCACAGGGGAACGAGCAGTACTTC. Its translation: CASSVAQGNEQYF.

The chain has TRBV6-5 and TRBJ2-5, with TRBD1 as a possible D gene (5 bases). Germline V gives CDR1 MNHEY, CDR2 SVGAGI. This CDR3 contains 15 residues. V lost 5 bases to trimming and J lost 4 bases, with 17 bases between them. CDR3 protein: CASSEKHRLRETQYF. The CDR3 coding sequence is TGTGCCAGCAGTGAAAAGCACAGGCTTAGAGAGACCCAGTACTTC.

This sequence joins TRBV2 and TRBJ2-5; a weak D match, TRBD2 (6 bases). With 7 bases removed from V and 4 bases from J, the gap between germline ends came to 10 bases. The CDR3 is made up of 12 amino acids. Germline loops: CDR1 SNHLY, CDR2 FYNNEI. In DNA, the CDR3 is TGTGCCAGCAAGGGAGCGGGAGAGACCCAGTACTTC. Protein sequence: CASKGAGETQYF.

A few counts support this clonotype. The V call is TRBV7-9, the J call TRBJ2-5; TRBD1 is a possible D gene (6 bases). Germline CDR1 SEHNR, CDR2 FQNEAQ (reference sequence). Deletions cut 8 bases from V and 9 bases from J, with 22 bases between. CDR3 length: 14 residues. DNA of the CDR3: TGTGCCAGCTGCCGGGACACACCGTCGACGGCCCAGTACTTC. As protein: CASCRDTPSTAQYF.

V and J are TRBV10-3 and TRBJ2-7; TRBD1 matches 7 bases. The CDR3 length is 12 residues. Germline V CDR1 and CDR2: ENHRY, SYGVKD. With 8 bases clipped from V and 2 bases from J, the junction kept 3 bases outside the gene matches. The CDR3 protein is CAIGQGAYEQYF. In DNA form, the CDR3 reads TGTGCCATCGGCCAGGGGGCCTACGAGCAGTACTTC.

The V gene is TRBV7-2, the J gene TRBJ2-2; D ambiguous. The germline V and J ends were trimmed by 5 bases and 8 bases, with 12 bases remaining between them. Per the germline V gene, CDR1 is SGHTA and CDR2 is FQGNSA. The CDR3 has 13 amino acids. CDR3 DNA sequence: TGTGCCAGCAGCCACTCATTAAAGGGGGAGCTGTTTTTT. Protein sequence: CASSHSLKGELFF.

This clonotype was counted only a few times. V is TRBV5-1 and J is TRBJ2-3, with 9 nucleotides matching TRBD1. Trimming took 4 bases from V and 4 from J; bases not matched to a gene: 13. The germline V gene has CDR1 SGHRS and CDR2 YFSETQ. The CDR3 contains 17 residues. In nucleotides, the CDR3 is TGCGCCAGCAGCCTGACACCGACAGGGGGTCAAGCAGATACGCAGTATTTT. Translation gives CASSLTPTGGQADTQYF. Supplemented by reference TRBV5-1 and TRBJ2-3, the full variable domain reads KAGVTQTPRYLIKTRGQQVTLSCSPISGHRSVSWYQQTPGQGLQFLFEYFSETQRNKGNFPGRFSGRQFSNSRSEMNVSTLELGDSALYLCASSLTPTGGQADTQYFGPGTRLTVL.

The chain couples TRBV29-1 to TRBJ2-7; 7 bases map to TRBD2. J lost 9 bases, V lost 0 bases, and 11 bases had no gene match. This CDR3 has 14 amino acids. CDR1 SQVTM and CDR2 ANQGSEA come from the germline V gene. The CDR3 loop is CSVEDVASGPRQYF. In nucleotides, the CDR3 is TGCAGCGTTGAAGATGTTGCTAGCGGTCCTCGGCAGTACTTC.

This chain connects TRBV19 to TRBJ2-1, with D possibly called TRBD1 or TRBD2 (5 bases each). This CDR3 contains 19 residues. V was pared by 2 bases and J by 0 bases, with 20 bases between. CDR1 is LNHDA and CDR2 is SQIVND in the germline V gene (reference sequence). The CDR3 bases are TGTGCCAGTAGTATAAAGGGACGGTCCTCTGTGAGCTCCTACAATGAGCAGTTCTTC. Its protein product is CASSIKGRSSVSSYNEQFF.

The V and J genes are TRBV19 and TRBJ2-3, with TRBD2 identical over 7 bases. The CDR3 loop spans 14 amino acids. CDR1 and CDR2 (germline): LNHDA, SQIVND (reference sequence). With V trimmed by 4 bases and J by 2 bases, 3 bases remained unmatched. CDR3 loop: CASSTSGYTDTQYF. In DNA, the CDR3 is TGTGCCAGTAGTACTAGCGGATACACAGATACGCAGTATTTT.

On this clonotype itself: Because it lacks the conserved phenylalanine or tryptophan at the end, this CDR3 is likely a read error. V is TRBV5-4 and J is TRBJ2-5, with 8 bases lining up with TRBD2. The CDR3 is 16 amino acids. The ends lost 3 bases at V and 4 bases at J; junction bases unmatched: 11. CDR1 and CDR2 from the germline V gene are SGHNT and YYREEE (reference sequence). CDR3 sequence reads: CASSSAPGLAGETQYL. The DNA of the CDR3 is TGTGCCAGCAGCTCTGCGCCCGGGCTAGCGGGAGAGACCCAGTACCTC.

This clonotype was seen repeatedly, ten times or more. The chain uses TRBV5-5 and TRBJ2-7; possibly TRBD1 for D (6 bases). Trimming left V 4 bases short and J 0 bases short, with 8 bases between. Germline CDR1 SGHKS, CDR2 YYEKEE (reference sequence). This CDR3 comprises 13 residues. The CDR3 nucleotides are TGTGCCAGCAGCCGGGACAACTCCTACGAGCAGTACTTC. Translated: CASSRDNSYEQYF. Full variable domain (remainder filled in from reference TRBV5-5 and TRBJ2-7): DAGVTQSPTHLIKTRGQQVTLRCSPISGHKSVSWYQQVLGQGPQFIFQYYEKEERGRGNFPDRFSARQFPNYSSELNVNALLLGDSALYLCASSRDNSYEQYFGPGTRLTVT.

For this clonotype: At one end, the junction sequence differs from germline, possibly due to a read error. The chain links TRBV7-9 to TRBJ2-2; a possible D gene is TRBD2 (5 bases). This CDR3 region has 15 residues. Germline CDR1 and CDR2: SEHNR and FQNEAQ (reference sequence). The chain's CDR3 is CASSLPRAGTGELFF. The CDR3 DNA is TGTGCCAGCAGTCTCCCGAGGGCCGGCACCGGGGAGCTGTTCTTT.

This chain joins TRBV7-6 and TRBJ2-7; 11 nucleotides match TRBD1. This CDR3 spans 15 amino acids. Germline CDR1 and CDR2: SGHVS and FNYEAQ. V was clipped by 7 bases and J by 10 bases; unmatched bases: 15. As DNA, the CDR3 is TGTGCCAGCAACCGCCCGGGGACAGGGGGTTCCACCCAGTACTTC. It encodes CASNRPGTGGSTQYF.